This TCR beta chain was identified in a study of blood T cell repertoires in COVID-19. Clones were read by immunoSEQ multiplex PCR, and TCRdb kept only the in-frame ones, dropping some. The sample has around 140,000 clones, 75% to 90% seen once. The CDR3 adds up to 8 amino acids, both ends counted. As concerns this clone: It is likely a read error, because the conserved phenylalanine at the end of the CDR3 is missing. The DNA is left out, because the CDR3 cannot be placed on it with certainty; the CDR3 is given as TCRdb lists it.

The V call is TRBV21-1, the J call TRBJ2-7; TRBD1 is the table's D call and was not checked against the DNA. TRBV21-1 is assigned pseudogene status. The clonotype was recovered from a man between 18 and 35 years old with COVID-19, enrolled during active disease. Sequencing was performed on peripheral blood. CDR3 in amino acids: CASSKVGA.